This T cell receptor (beta chain) was recorded in a study of T cells in Graves' hyperthyroidism and ophthalmopathy. Study findings and constraints: Within blood appeared most thyroid clonotypes that had expanded above 0.001. Ophthalmopathy was told apart from stable hyperthyroidism by a 13 V-J model.

This clonotype was found many times. Its antigen is not identified. V shed 6 bases and J shed 2 bases, with 16 bases lying between them. In germline, CDR1 is DFQATT, CDR2 SNEGSKA (reference sequence). The CDR3 sequence is 14 residues long. Diagnosis rested on symptoms, serum thyroxine and TRAb, thyroid ultrasound, and orbital computed tomography. Regions amplified from RNA transcripts were the TCR beta CDR3 regions. In the first-round RT-PCR of the TCR CDR3, the HTBI primer set was used. One entry per CDR3 protein, called by TCRdb with MiXCR from the multiplex PCR reads. Of approximately 610,000 distinct CDR3 sequences detected, 14% to 15% appear once; the ten largest clones hold approximately 4.2%.

Sequenced input: blood. The chain links TRBV20-1 to TRBJ2-5, with D possibly being TRBD2 (6 bases). The receptor's source is a woman between 40 and 50 years old with Graves' ophthalmopathy. CDR3 loop: CSAMTVGGQETQYF. Here the CDR3 DNA reads TGCAGTGCCATGACCGTGGGGGGTCAAGAGACCCAGTACTTC.